This paragraph covers one T cell receptor beta chain sequence. Its antigen specificity is not known. Base qualities are not provided; no much larger clone lies one nucleotide away. CDR1 is given as MNHNS and CDR2 as SASEGT, both from the germline V gene. Spanning cysteine to phenylalanine, the CDR3 consists of 12 amino acids. The sequence is cut down to CDR3 DNA, 36 bases in frame from base 1. Deletion took 4 bases off V and 8 bases off J, with a span of 11 bases between the germline ends. Patients with autoimmune disease history or receiving systemic immunosuppression were excluded from the trial. Peripheral blood for TCR sequencing was collected from all dose cohorts at baseline, on cycle 4 day 1, and on cycle 7 day 1. The samples were drawn from a first-in-human, open-label, multicenter phase I dose-escalation trial of ivuxolimab. Adults with locally advanced or metastatic head and neck squamous cell, hepatocellular, melanoma or renal cell carcinoma were enrolled in the trial. Before TCR sequencing, CD4+ T cells and CD8+ T cells were sorted from peripheral blood as separate populations.

For sequencing of the TCRbeta CDR3 region, genomic DNA was extracted from the sorted cells. TCRbeta CDR3 regions were sequenced using the immunoSEQ Assay. Not all clones reach the TCRdb copy of this immuneACCESS table, which keeps in-frame sequences only. Checked studies attribute under half of the gap to unresolved V genes and leave the rest unexplained. This sample is represented by approximately 90,000 clones; roughly 89% of them were singletons. The ten most abundant clones make up around 0.34% of the sample. The sample comes from a study of OX40 agonist ivuxolimab in advanced cancers. With regard to the full study: Ivuxolimab, which targeted the costimulatory receptor OX40 (CD134), was an agonistic, fully human IgG2 monoclonal antibody. Intravenous ivuxolimab was administered to patients every 2 weeks at six dose levels: 0.01, 0.1, 0.3, 1.5, 3 and 10 mg/kg. Of the roughly 52 patients in dose escalation, about 20 had hepatocellular carcinoma, some 15 had melanoma, 9 had renal cell carcinoma and 9 had head and neck cancer. The dose-escalation cohort was about 86% male with a mean age of approximately 59 years, ranging from roughly 20 to 80. Prior anti-PD-1, anti-PD-L1 or anti-CTLA-4 therapy was permitted, and approximately 39% of dose-escalation patients had received checkpoint inhibitors. Partial responses were achieved by three dose-escalation patients, of whom one had hepatocellular carcinoma and two had cutaneous melanoma. Peripheral TCRbeta sequencing was intended to test whether TCR sequence diversity was altered and clonal T-cell expansion was caused by ivuxolimab. The paper reports the monotherapy dose-escalation portion (N of about 56 patients) of the phase I ivuxolimab trial.

Overall study outcomes, separate from this receptor: In partial responders in the 0.1-3.0 mg/kg groups, normalized peripheral clonal expansion was found to be among the lowest, especially among CD8+ T cells. Antigen specificity was not determined for the clonally expanded peripheral T cells. Low levels of normalized T-cell clonal expansion were also seen in some nonresponding patients. After ivuxolimab, more expanded clones were found on average in CD8+ T cells than in CD4+ T cells. At doses from 0.1 to 3.0 mg/kg, clonal expansion was seen in both CD4+ and CD8+ blood T cells between baseline and week 6.

Material: CD4+ or CD8+ T cells sorted from blood, obtained in a trial of the OX40 agonist ivuxolimab. The chain was built from TRBV6-1 and TRBJ1-2; there is no confident call for the D gene. This TCR came from an adult with an advanced solid tumor such as melanoma, head and neck, liver or kidney cancer. The CDR3 protein sequence reads: CASSAVSLGYTF. The sequenced DNA is TGTGCCAGCAGTGCGGTGTCATTAGGCTACACCTTC.